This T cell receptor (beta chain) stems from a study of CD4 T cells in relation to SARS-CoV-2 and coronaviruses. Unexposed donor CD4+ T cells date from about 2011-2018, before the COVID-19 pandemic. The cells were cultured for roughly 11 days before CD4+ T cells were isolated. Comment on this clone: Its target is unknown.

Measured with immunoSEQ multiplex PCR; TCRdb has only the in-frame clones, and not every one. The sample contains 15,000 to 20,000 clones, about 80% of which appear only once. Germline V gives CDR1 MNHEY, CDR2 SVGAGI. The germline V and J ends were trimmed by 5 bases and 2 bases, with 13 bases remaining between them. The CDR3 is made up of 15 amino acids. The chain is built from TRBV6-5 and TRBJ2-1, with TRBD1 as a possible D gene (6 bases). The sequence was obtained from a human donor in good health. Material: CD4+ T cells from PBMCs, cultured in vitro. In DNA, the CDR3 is TGTGCCAGCAGTACACAGGGTAGGCCCTACAATGAGCAGTTCTTC. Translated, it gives CASSTQGRPYNEQFF.